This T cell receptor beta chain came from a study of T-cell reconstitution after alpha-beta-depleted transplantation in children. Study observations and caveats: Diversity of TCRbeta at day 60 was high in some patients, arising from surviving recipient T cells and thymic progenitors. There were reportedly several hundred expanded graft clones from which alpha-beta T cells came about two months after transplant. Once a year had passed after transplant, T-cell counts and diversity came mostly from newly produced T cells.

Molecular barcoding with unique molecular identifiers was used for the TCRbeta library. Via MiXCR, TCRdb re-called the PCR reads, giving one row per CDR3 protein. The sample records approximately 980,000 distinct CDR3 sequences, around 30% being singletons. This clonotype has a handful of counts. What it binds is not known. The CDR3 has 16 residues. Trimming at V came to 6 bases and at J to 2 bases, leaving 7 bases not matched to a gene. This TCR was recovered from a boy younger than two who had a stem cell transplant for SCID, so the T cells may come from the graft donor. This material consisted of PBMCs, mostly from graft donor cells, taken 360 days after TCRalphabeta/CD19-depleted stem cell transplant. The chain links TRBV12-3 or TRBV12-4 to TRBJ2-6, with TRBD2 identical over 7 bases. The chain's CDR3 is CASSSAGVAGANVLTF. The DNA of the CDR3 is TGTGCCAGCAGCAGCGCGGGGGTAGCTGGGGCCAACGTCCTGACTTTC.